This paragraph reports one T cell receptor beta chain. Antigen: not known. These data originate in a study of response to subunit inactivated influenza vaccine. Whole-study findings and limits: It was suggested by the authors that few new T cells are recruited by each seasonal influenza vaccination.

TCRdb re-analysed the RT-PCR reads in MiXCR, keeping a single row per CDR3 protein. The sample records fewer than 550,000 distinct CDR3 sequences, roughly 27% being singletons. The TCR sequence derives from a man aged 50 to 60 who received an inactivated influenza vaccine. The source material was CD4+ T cells sorted from PBMCs, sampled 5 days after vaccination.

The CDR3 protein is CSVSAGANQPQHF. CDR3 bases: TGCAGCGTTTCGGCAGGGGCTAATCAGCCCCAGCATTTT. The chain links TRBV29-1 to TRBJ1-5, with a tentative D call TRBD1 (6 bases). The germline V gene encodes CDR1 SQVTM and CDR2 ANQGSEA. This CDR3 is built from 13 residues. Trimming took off 5 bases at V and 4 bases at J, with 12 bases between the two ends.